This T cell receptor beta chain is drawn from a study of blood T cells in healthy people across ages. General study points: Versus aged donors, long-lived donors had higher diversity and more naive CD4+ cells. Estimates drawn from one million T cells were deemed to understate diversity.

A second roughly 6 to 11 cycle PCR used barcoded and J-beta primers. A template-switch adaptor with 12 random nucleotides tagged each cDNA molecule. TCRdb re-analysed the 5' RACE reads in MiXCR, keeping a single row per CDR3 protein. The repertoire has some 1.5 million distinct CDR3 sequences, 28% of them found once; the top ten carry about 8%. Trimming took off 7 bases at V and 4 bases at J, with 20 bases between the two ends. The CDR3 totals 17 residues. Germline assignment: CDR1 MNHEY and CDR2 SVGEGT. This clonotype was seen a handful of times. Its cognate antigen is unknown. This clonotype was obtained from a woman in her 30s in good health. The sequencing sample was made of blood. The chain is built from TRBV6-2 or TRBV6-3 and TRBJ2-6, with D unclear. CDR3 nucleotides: TGTGCCAGCACCTTAGACGGCCTACTCTCAGGGGCCAACGTCCTGACTTTC. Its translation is CASTLDGLLSGANVLTF.